These 30 T cell receptor beta chains were all obtained from the same sample, sequenced in a study of blood T cell repertoires in COVID-19. Profiling relied on immunoSEQ multiplex PCR, and the TCRdb table lists in-frame clones only, not all of them. The table lists around 300,000 clones, 90% of them singletons. The material sequenced was PBMCs or T cells enriched from blood (not recorded which). All receptors come from a woman under 30 with acute COVID-19.

The V gene is TRBV12-5, the J gene TRBJ2-1; D not certain. CDR3 length: 15 amino acids. Germline lookup yields CDR1 LGHNT and CDR2 FRNRAP. Trimming cost V 1 base and J 0 bases, with 7 bases left between them. The CDR3 bases are TGTGCTAGTGGTTTGGGCGTTAGCTCCTACAATGAGCAGTTCTTC. Amino acids: CASGLGVSSYNEQFF.

The rearrangement joins TRBV28 to TRBJ1-2; D possibly corresponds to TRBD1 (5 bases). Trimming removed 7 bases at V and 8 bases at J, with 29 bases between. Per the germline V gene, CDR1 is MDHEN and CDR2 is SYDVKM. This CDR3 has 17 amino acids. CDR3 nucleotides: TGTGCCAGCACCCGAGTTTCTTCCGGGCCAAGAAAGGGGGGCTACACCTTC. This gives the protein CASTRVSSGPRKGGYTF.

The chain employs TRBV5-1 and TRBJ1-6; D possibly corresponds to TRBD1 (6 bases). The CDR3 spans 14 residues. Trimming shortened V by 6 bases and J by 8 bases, and 15 bases separated the two germline ends. CDR1 is SGHRS and CDR2 is YFSETQ in the germline V gene. CDR3 protein: CASTFYEGDSPLHF. Here the CDR3 DNA reads TGCGCCAGCACCTTTTACGAGGGGGATTCACCCCTCCACTTT.

This clone was detected only once. The chain links TRBV19 to TRBJ2-7; 10 nucleotides agree with TRBD2. The CDR3 is 12 amino acids. Germline values: CDR1 LNHDA, CDR2 SQIVND (reference sequence). V was pared by 8 bases and J by 5 bases, with 3 bases of the junction left unmatched. CDR3 sequence: CASRGLAHEQYF. DNA for the CDR3: TGTGCCAGTCGGGGACTAGCGCACGAGCAGTACTTC.

The chain joins TRBV7-9 to TRBJ1-1; unclear D gene. CDR1 SEHNR and CDR2 FQNEAQ come from the germline V gene (reference sequence). Deletions cut 6 bases from V and 5 bases from J, with 10 bases between. This CDR3 has 12 amino acids. The CDR3: CASRLGVTEAFF. As DNA, the CDR3 is TGTGCCAGCAGACTGGGAGTAACTGAAGCTTTCTTT.

This CDR3 is CASSVNRGLYEQYF. In nucleotides, the CDR3 is TGTGCCAGCAGCGTTAACAGGGGTCTCTACGAGCAGTACTTC. V gene TRBV14 combines with J gene TRBJ2-7, with 7 bases matching TRBD1. The CDR3 extends over 14 amino acids. Germline CDR1 reads SGHDN; CDR2 reads FVKESK. Trimming at V came to 5 bases and at J to 3 bases, leaving 7 bases not matched to a gene.

Concerning this clone itself: The sample contains more than one DNA sequence encoding this CDR3. The V gene is TRBV19, the J gene TRBJ1-5, with 7 bases matching TRBD1. This CDR3 comprises 14 residues. Germline values: CDR1 LNHDA, CDR2 SQIVND (reference sequence). V was clipped by 4 bases and J by 7 bases; unmatched bases: 7. The CDR3: CASSTRQGGQPQHF. The DNA for the CDR3 is TGTGCCAGTAGTACCCGACAGGGTGGGCAGCCCCAGCATTTT.

V is TRBV28 and J is TRBJ2-7, with 7 bases identical to TRBD1. In germline, CDR1 is MDHEN, CDR2 SYDVKM. This CDR3 has 13 amino acids. J lost 2 bases, V lost 5 bases, and 3 bases had no gene match. The chain's CDR3 is CASSRQGPYEQYF. CDR3 nucleotide sequence: TGTGCCAGCAGTCGACAGGGACCCTACGAGCAGTACTTC. The whole variable domain, remainder taken from reference TRBV28 and TRBJ2-7, is DVKVTQSSRYLVKRTGEKVFLECVQDMDHENMFWYRQDPGLGLRLIYFSYDVKMKEKGDIPEGYSVSREKKERFSLILESASTNQTSMYLCASSRQGPYEQYFGPGTRLTVT.

This clone has just one count. This chain joins TRBV5-1 and TRBJ1-1; TRBD1 might be the D (6 bases). V dropped 3 bases and J dropped 9 bases, with 15 bases sitting between them. The CDR3 spans 13 residues. Germline CDR1 reads SGHRS; CDR2 reads YFSETQ. DNA for the CDR3: TGCGCCAGCAGCTCTAGCCTGGGGGCTCAAGCTTTCTTT. It specifies CASSSSLGAQAFF.

The chain uses TRBV5-1 and TRBJ1-1; the D is unclear. CDR1 SGHRS and CDR2 YFSETQ come from the germline V gene. Trimming stripped 5 bases from V and 3 bases from J, with 8 bases between. The CDR3 is 12 amino acids. The CDR3 bases are TGCGCCAGCAGACTGAGCCACACTGAAGCTTTCTTT. It codes for CASRLSHTEAFF.

The gene calls are TRBV6-4 and TRBJ2-1; TRBD2 aligns across 10 bases. The CDR3 runs to 16 residues. Trimming cost V 8 bases and J 7 bases; bases outside gene matches: 14. Germline V lookup: CDR1 MRHNA, CDR2 SNTAGT. CDR3 DNA sequence: TGTGCCAGCTCGGAGGGAGCGGGAGGGGGATTGAATGAGCAGTTCTTC. This encodes CASSEGAGGGLNEQFF.

The J gene is TRBJ1-4, the V gene TRBV12-3 or TRBV12-4; a possible D gene is TRBD1 (5 bases). Trimming took off 7 bases at V and 8 bases at J, with 14 bases between the two ends. CDR3 length: 13 residues. The CDR3 loop reads CASTSGWAEKLFF. The CDR3, as DNA: TGTGCCAGCACCTCAGGGTGGGCGGAAAAACTGTTTTTT.

The V and J genes are TRBV28 and TRBJ1-2; D possibly corresponds to TRBD1 (6 bases). The CDR3 is 14 amino acids. CDR1 is MDHEN and CDR2 is SYDVKM in the germline V gene. The ends were cut back, 5 bases at V and 4 bases at J, with 14 bases in the middle. The DNA for the CDR3 is TGTGCCAGCAGTGCGCAGACAGGTGCCTATGGCTACACCTTC. Translation: CASSAQTGAYGYTF.

The chain joins TRBV28 to TRBJ2-5, with D perhaps matching TRBD1 (5 bases). Per germline, CDR1 MDHEN and CDR2 SYDVKM. CDR3 length equals 15 residues. Trimming cost V 3 bases and J 0 bases, with 11 bases left between them. CDR3 in amino acids: CASSFGQGYQETQYF. CDR3 DNA sequence: TGTGCCAGCAGTTTCGGGCAGGGCTACCAAGAGACCCAGTACTTC.

This sequence joins TRBV7-8 and TRBJ1-5; D perhaps matches TRBD1 (6 bases). The V end was cut by 4 bases, the J end by 6 bases, with 16 bases between. The CDR3 is made up of 15 amino acids. Germline V gene sequence: CDR1 SGHVS, CDR2 FQNEAQ. This CDR3 is CASSSRDTGGQPQHF. CDR3 in DNA: TGTGCCAGCAGCTCCCGGGACACGGGGGGTCAGCCCCAGCATTTT.

The genes are TRBV27 and TRBJ1-1, with TRBD1 matching 12 bases. CDR1 is MNHEY and CDR2 is SMNVEV in the germline V gene (reference sequence). V lost 3 bases to trimming and J lost 8 bases; unmatched junction nucleotides: 1. The CDR3 spans 13 residues. The CDR3 protein is CASSLGQGAEAFF. The CDR3 nucleotides are TGTGCCAGCAGTTTGGGACAGGGGGCCGAAGCTTTCTTT.

This clone was counted a single time. The chain couples TRBV19 to TRBJ1-4; possible D gene TRBD1, 6 bases. Between the trimmed V and J ends, which lost 5 bases and 10 bases, there was a span of 17 bases. The CDR3 sequence is 14 residues long. Per germline, CDR1 LNHDA and CDR2 SQIVND (reference sequence). CDR3 coding DNA: TGTGCCAGTAGTCTGGGCAGGGCCAGGGGAAAACTGTTTTTT. Protein: CASSLGRARGKLFF.

The chain uses TRBV5-1 and TRBJ2-2; D uncertain. The CDR3 runs to 15 residues. V shed 1 base and J shed 6 bases, with 13 bases lying between them. Germline values: CDR1 SGHRS, CDR2 YFSETQ. The CDR3 DNA reads as TGCGCCAGCAGCTTGTCCCCTCAGGTGGCCGGGGAGCTGTTTTTT. Its protein is CASSLSPQVAGELFF.

The V and J genes are TRBV5-8 and TRBJ1-3; 8 nucleotides match TRBD1. Trimming at V came to 7 bases and at J to 7 bases, leaving 7 bases not matched to a gene. The germline V gene has CDR1 SGHTS and CDR2 YDEGEE. The CDR3 runs 13 residues. This chain's CDR3 is CASSQGDENTIYF. The CDR3, as DNA: TGTGCCAGCTCACAGGGGGACGAGAACACCATATATTTT.

This chain links TRBV9 with TRBJ2-7; 7 bases map to TRBD1. V lost 4 bases and J lost 2; bases outside the gene matches: 6. The CDR3 loop spans 14 amino acids. Germline V CDR1 and CDR2: SGDLS, YYNGEE. CDR3 sequence: CASSSSGTAYEQYF. DNA of the CDR3: TGTGCCAGCAGCTCATCCGGGACAGCCTACGAGCAGTACTTC.

The CDR3 DNA reads TGTGCCAGTAGTATAGGGGGGACTAGCGGACACACAGATACGCAGTATTTT. It yields the protein CASSIGGTSGHTDTQYF. This chain joins TRBV19 and TRBJ2-3; 11 bases line up with TRBD2. The trim removed 1 base at V and 2 bases at J, leaving 5 bases unmatched. The CDR3 runs 17 residues. Germline lookup yields CDR1 LNHDA and CDR2 SQIVND (reference sequence).

The genes are TRBV28 and TRBJ1-2; 9 bases are a match to TRBD1. The V and J ends lost 8 bases and 4 bases, in that order; junction bases with no gene match: 11. CDR1 is MDHEN and CDR2 is SYDVKM in the germline V gene. The CDR3 runs to 15 residues. The CDR3: CASGINRGLIYGYTF. CDR3 nucleotides: TGTGCCAGCGGCATTAACAGGGGGCTGATCTATGGCTACACCTTC.

This clone was recorded once. The chain uses TRBV6-1 and TRBJ2-7, with D perhaps TRBD1 (6 bases). Germline CDR1 MNHNS, CDR2 SASEGT. The CDR3 is made up of 16 amino acids. With 4 bases removed from V and 3 bases from J, the gap between germline ends came to 19 bases. CDR3 protein: CASSAAAGSGVYEQYF. For the CDR3, the DNA is TGTGCCAGCAGTGCTGCGGCAGGGTCAGGGGTCTACGAGCAGTACTTC.

V gene TRBV11-3 combines with J gene TRBJ2-2, with 7 bases identical to TRBD2. The CDR3 spans 15 residues. V was pared by 0 bases and J by 4 bases, with 2 bases of the junction left unmatched. The germline V gene encodes CDR1 SGHNT and CDR2 YENEEA. The CDR3 is CASSLDPSGTGELFF. The CDR3, as DNA: TGTGCCAGCAGCTTAGATCCTAGCGGCACCGGGGAGCTGTTTTTT.

The sample holds a few counts of this clone. V gene TRBV27 combines with J gene TRBJ1-1; 12 bases are a match to TRBD1. Trimming cost V 5 bases and J 1 base; bases outside gene matches: 8. Germline V gene sequence: CDR1 MNHEY, CDR2 SMNVEV (reference sequence). There are 17 residues in the CDR3. The CDR3 DNA sequence: TGTGCCAGCAGTCGGGACAGGGGGCTAGGTAAGAACACTGAAGCTTTCTTT. Protein sequence: CASSRDRGLGKNTEAFF.

The chain joins TRBV25-1 to TRBJ2-2; D is undetermined. Germline V gives CDR1 MGHDK, CDR2 SYGVNS. This CDR3 is 12 amino acids long. V was shortened by 2 bases and J by 6 bases, with 4 bases between the two germline ends. Written as DNA, the CDR3 is TGTGCCAGCAGTGAACTCGCCGGGGAGCTGTTTTTT. Residues: CASSELAGELFF.

The chain joins TRBV24-1 to TRBJ2-2, with TRBD1 as a possible D gene (6 bases). The CDR3 spans 15 residues. Trimming took 7 bases from V and 1 from J, leaving 12 bases between them. The germline gives CDR1 KGHDR, CDR2 SFDVKD. CDR3 loop: CATRAQTGNTGELFF. The CDR3 DNA reads as TGTGCCACCAGGGCGCAGACAGGGAACACCGGGGAGCTGTTTTTT.

The V and J genes are TRBV10-3 and TRBJ1-2; a possible D gene is TRBD1 (5 bases). CDR1 and CDR2 (germline): ENHRY, SYGVKD. The CDR3 consists of 15 residues. The V gene lost 2 bases and the J gene lost 5 bases, with 15 bases spanning the gap. The CDR3 DNA is TGTGCCATCAGTGAGGGTATCGGGGGGATTTATGGCTACACCTTC. Translation: CAISEGIGGIYGYTF.

J is TRBJ2-7 and V is TRBV7-2; a possible D gene is TRBD1 (5 bases). CDR1 SGHTA and CDR2 FQGNSA come from the germline V gene. Trimming cost V 5 bases and J 6 bases, with 23 bases left between them. This CDR3 is built from 16 residues. CDR3 bases: TGTGCCAGCAGCCCCGAACCTATAGGGGCTGGCTCCGAGCAGTACTTC. Protein sequence: CASSPEPIGAGSEQYF.

In its sample, this clone was seen once. This chain uses TRBV7-3 with TRBJ1-1; 9 positions match TRBD1. The CDR3 loop spans 17 amino acids. V shed 0 bases, J shed 2 bases, and the junction held 7 bases outside the gene matches. Per the germline V gene, CDR1 is SGHTA and CDR2 is FQGTGA. Written as DNA, the CDR3 is TGTGCCAGCAGCTTAACCCCCAGGACAGGGGTTAACACTGAAGCTTTCTTT. It is translated as CASSLTPRTGVNTEAFF.